This is a list of T cell receptor beta chains from one sample in a study. TCRdb called the 5' RACE reads again in MiXCR, with one record for every CDR3 protein. The sample carries 10,000 or so distinct CDR3 sequences, about a quarter recorded once. Sequencing was done on a sample of Tregs sorted from blood. The receptors were gathered from a female donor with breast cancer. CDR3s include the opening cysteine and the closing phenylalanine or tryptophan. D genes are given only for firm matches. A clone size is listed for some rows: how often the clone was seen (once, few, many), or a class if it is expanded.

J gene,V gene,clone size,D gene,CDR3 protein,CDR3 DNA
TRBJ1-1,TRBV25-1,-,-,CASSGLGPGTEAFF,TGTGCCAGCAGTGGCCTAGGGCCCGGCACTGAAGCTTTCTTT
TRBJ2-1,TRBV6-5,medium-sized,-,CASSYRRRLDSRHEQFF,TGTGCCAGCAGTTATCGGCGACGGCTAGACTCCCGTCATGAGCAGTTCTTC
TRBJ2-7,TRBV9,many,-,CASSVDVGPSYEQYF,TGTGCCAGCAGCGTAGACGTTGGCCCCTCCTACGAGCAGTACTTC
TRBJ2-1,TRBV6-5,medium-sized,-,CASSYSDLSSYNEQFF,TGTGCCAGCAGTTACTCGGACCTTAGCTCCTACAATGAGCAGTTCTTC
TRBJ2-1,TRBV20-1,many,-,CSARGQASVNNEQFF,TGCAGTGCTAGAGGGCAGGCTAGCGTTAACAATGAGCAGTTCTTC
TRBJ2-2,TRBV29-1,-,TRBD1,CSGGQGATGELFF,TGCAGCGGAGGACAGGGGGCCACCGGGGAGCTGTTTTTT
TRBJ1-1,TRBV19,-,-,CASSMTVATEASF,TGTGCCAGTAGTATGACAGTCGCCACTGAAGCTTCCTTT
TRBJ2-1,TRBV5-1,few,TRBD2,CASSLEVAGAFEQFF,TGCGCCAGCAGCTTGGAGGTAGCGGGAGCTTTTGAGCAGTTCTTC
TRBJ1-1,TRBV12-3/TRBV12-4,medium-sized,-,CASSWGAGTEAFF,TGTGCCAGCAGTTGGGGGGCGGGCACTGAAGCTTTCTTT
TRBJ1-2,TRBV7-9,-,TRBD1,CASSSAGTDLYYGYTF,TGTGCCAGCAGCTCCGCCGGGACAGATCTATACTATGGCTACACCTTC
TRBJ1-1,TRBV7-9,few,-,CASSFGVTEAFF,TGTGCCAGCAGCTTCGGGGTTACTGAAGCTTTCTTT
TRBJ2-1,TRBV24-1,many,TRBD2,CATSDAPGLGYNEQFF,TGTGCCACCAGTGATGCCCCGGGACTAGGCTACAATGAGCAGTTCTTC
TRBJ2-1,TRBV4-1,medium-sized,TRBD1,CASSQAGTGTYNEQFF,TGCGCCAGCAGCCAAGCCGGGACAGGGACGTACAATGAGCAGTTCTTC
TRBJ2-7,TRBV27,few,TRBD2,CASSLSTSGLYEQYF,TGTGCCAGCAGTTTATCGACTAGCGGCCTATACGAGCAGTACTTC
TRBJ2-1,TRBV5-4,many,-,CASSLGHEQFF,TGTGCCAGCAGCTTGGGGCATGAGCAGTTCTTC
TRBJ2-1,TRBV5-1,many,-,CASFNYNEQFF,TGCGCCAGCTTCAACTACAATGAGCAGTTCTTC
TRBJ2-5,TRBV20-1,many,-,CSARDMETQYF,TGCAGTGCTAGAGATATGGAGACCCAGTACTTC
TRBJ1-4,TRBV7-9,medium-sized,-,CASSLGGVAEKLFF,TGTGCCAGCAGCTTAGGGGGGGTTGCGGAAAAACTGTTTTTT
TRBJ2-7,TRBV7-9,many,TRBD1,CASRGTASYEQYF,TGTGCCAGCAGGGGGACAGCGTCCTACGAGCAGTACTTC
TRBJ2-1,TRBV5-1,few,-,CASSLVGGIYNEQFF,TGCGCCAGCAGCTTGGTGGGGGGCATCTACAATGAGCAGTTCTTC
TRBJ2-7,TRBV20-1,medium-sized,TRBD2,CSATRGRGTSLHEQYF,TGCAGTGCTACTCGTGGGAGGGGGACTAGTCTCCACGAGCAGTACTTC
TRBJ2-7,TRBV29-1,medium-sized,-,CSVLSYEQYF,TGCAGCGTTCTTAGTTACGAGCAGTACTTC
TRBJ2-3,TRBV29-1,-,-,CSVEVSGHTQYF,TGCAGCGTTGAAGTCTCGGGGCATACGCAGTATTTT
TRBJ2-7,TRBV29-1,many,-,CSAVGDRGSYEQYF,TGCAGCGCCGTTGGAGACAGAGGCTCCTACGAGCAGTACTTC
TRBJ1-6,TRBV12-3/TRBV12-4,few,-,CASSFEAGDSPLHF,TGTGCCAGCAGTTTTGAAGCTGGGGATTCACCCCTCCACTTT
TRBJ2-1,TRBV9,medium-sized,TRBD2,CASSASGMWDEQFF,TGTGCCAGCAGCGCTAGCGGGATGTGGGATGAGCAGTTCTTC
TRBJ1-2,TRBV24-1,medium-sized,TRBD1,CATSDLRTGRGYTF,TGTGCCACCAGTGATTTGCGGACAGGGCGAGGCTACACCTTC
TRBJ1-1,TRBV7-2,medium-sized,-,CASSLGQLNTEAFF,TGTGCCAGCAGCTTAGGACAGTTGAACACTGAAGCTTTCTTT
TRBJ1-2,TRBV19,-,TRBD1,CASSPRQGLLYGYTF,TGTGCCAGTAGTCCGCGACAGGGACTTCTCTATGGCTACACCTTC
TRBJ2-6,TRBV25-1,medium-sized,-,CASRDELSGANVLTF,TGTGCCAGCAGGGACGAGTTGTCCGGGGCCAACGTCCTGACTTTC
TRBJ2-3,TRBV4-1,medium-sized,-,CASSQEGVTQYF,TGCGCCAGCAGCCAAGAGGGTGTCACGCAGTATTTT
TRBJ1-5,TRBV7-8,few,-,CASSLGEGFNQPQHF,TGTGCCAGCAGCTTAGGGGAGGGGTTTAATCAGCCCCAGCATTTT
TRBJ2-7,TRBV6-5,many,-,CASSWAGAYEQYF,TGTGCCAGCAGTTGGGCCGGGGCCTACGAGCAGTACTTC
TRBJ2-7,TRBV15,medium-sized,-,CATSREGGLDEQYF,TGTGCCACCAGCAGAGAAGGGGGGCTCGACGAGCAGTACTTC
TRBJ2-3,TRBV5-1,-,-,CASSLGMSTDTQYF,TGCGCCAGCAGCTTAGGGATGAGCACAGATACGCAGTATTTT
TRBJ1-2,TRBV15,-,-,CATSRGAGVTYGYTF,TGTGCCACCAGCAGAGGGGCAGGGGTTACCTATGGCTACACCTTC
TRBJ1-1,TRBV20-1,-,-,CSETGHLDPKAFF,TGCAGTGAAACGGGACATCTGGACCCTAAAGCTTTCTTT
TRBJ2-1,TRBV25-1,-,-,CASSRGVIYNEQFF,TGTGCCAGCTCGAGGGGGGTTATCTACAATGAGCAGTTCTTC
TRBJ1-1,TRBV5-1,-,TRBD1,CASSLATGSSTEAFF,TGCGCCAGCAGCTTGGCGACAGGGTCGAGCACTGAAGCTTTCTTT
TRBJ2-1,TRBV12-3/TRBV12-4,many,-,CASTLGGPSSYNEQFF,TGTGCCAGCACCTTAGGAGGGCCGAGCTCCTACAATGAGCAGTTCTTC
TRBJ2-3,TRBV6-4,many,-,CASSDSAGDTQYF,TGTGCCAGCAGTGACTCGGCGGGAGATACGCAGTATTTT
TRBJ1-1,TRBV7-2,-,-,CASSLGGNTGAFF,TGTGCCAGCAGCCTAGGGGGGAACACTGGGGCTTTCTTT
TRBJ2-4,TRBV29-1,medium-sized,TRBD1,CSVEPTTGGAKNIQYF,TGCAGCGTTGAACCTACGACAGGGGGAGCCAAAAACATTCAGTACTTC
TRBJ2-7,TRBV7-7,-,TRBD1,CASSVGTGGREQYF,TGTGCCAGCAGCGTAGGGACAGGGGGCCGGGAGCAGTACTTC
TRBJ1-1,TRBV30,-,-,CAWSVRWKYGTEAFF,TGTGCCTGGAGTGTAAGGTGGAAGTATGGCACTGAAGCTTTCTTT
TRBJ2-1,TRBV6-1,-,-,CAARAGEVYNEQFF,TGTGCCGCACGGGCAGGGGAGGTCTACAATGAGCAGTTCTTC
TRBJ1-1,TRBV7-3,many,-,CASSLGWGTEAFF,TGTGCCAGCAGCTTAGGATGGGGCACTGAAGCTTTCTTT
TRBJ2-7,TRBV5-1,medium-sized,TRBD1,CASSFLSRDRSSYEQYF,TGCGCCAGCAGCTTCCTATCCCGGGACAGGAGCTCCTACGAGCAGTACTTC
TRBJ2-1,TRBV20-1,medium-sized,-,CSAQDPLSYNEQFF,TGCAGTGCCCAGGACCCCTTGAGCTACAATGAGCAGTTCTTC
TRBJ1-5,TRBV7-2,many,-,CASSLGTAIQPQHF,TGTGCCAGCAGCTTAGGAACGGCCATCCAGCCCCAGCATTTT